A single sample is the source of the 31 T cell receptor beta chains below, sequenced in a study of siplizumab effects on memory and regulatory T cells. Sequencing used immunoSEQ multiplex PCR; TCRdb keeps in-frame clones, though not all of them. The data show roughly 100,000 clones, roughly 93% seen once. Sequencing used Tregs sorted from blood. The receptors shown here come from a human donor in good health.

V gene TRBV6-1 combines with J gene TRBJ2-7; unclear D gene. The CDR3 sequence is 13 residues long. The V end was cut by 6 bases, the J end by 2 bases, with 11 bases between. Germline values: CDR1 MNHNS, CDR2 SASEGT. CDR3 sequence reads: CASRIDAAYEQYF. In nucleotides, the CDR3 is TGTGCCAGCAGGATAGACGCCGCCTACGAGCAGTACTTC.

The CDR3 sequence is CATSRDNYGYTF. The CDR3 DNA sequence: TGTGCCACCAGCAGGGACAACTATGGCTACACCTTC. The chain joins TRBV15 to TRBJ1-2; D is unclear. The germline V and J ends were trimmed by 3 bases and 2 bases, with 4 bases remaining between them. The CDR3 is 12 residues long. Germline CDR1 reads LNHNV; CDR2 reads YYDKDF (reference sequence).

The chain carries TRBV2 and TRBJ2-7, with D tentatively TRBD1 (5 bases). CDR1 is SNHLY and CDR2 is FYNNEI in the germline V gene. V gave up 5 bases and J gave up 6 bases, with 11 bases separating them. This CDR3 contains 12 residues. In DNA form, the CDR3 reads TGTGCCAGCAGTAGGTCAGGGTTCGAGCAGTACTTC. Its translation is CASSRSGFEQYF.

The gene calls are TRBV19 and TRBJ1-2; no definite D call. CDR1 and CDR2 (germline): LNHDA, SQIVND (reference sequence). The CDR3 covers 14 residues. V lost 4 bases, J lost 8 bases, and 17 bases lay in between. The CDR3 coding sequence is TGTGCCAGTAGTAAGGTCCAGGCCCTCCCGGGCTACACCTTC. The encoded protein is CASSKVQALPGYTF.

This clone has just one count. The rearrangement links TRBV5-4 to TRBJ2-3; possible D gene TRBD2, 6 bases. V was clipped by 0 bases and J by 2 bases, with 10 bases between them. CDR1 and CDR2 (germline): SGHNT, YYREEE (reference sequence). There are 15 residues in the CDR3. The CDR3 spells CASSLGGDPTDTQYF. The DNA for the CDR3 is TGTGCCAGCAGCTTGGGGGGGGACCCCACAGATACGCAGTATTTT.

The chain employs TRBV19 and TRBJ2-7; D is unresolved. The CDR3 has 13 amino acids. Germline loops: CDR1 LNHDA, CDR2 SQIVND (reference sequence). V was pared by 5 bases and J by 2 bases, with 10 bases between. The CDR3 DNA is TGTGCCAGTAGTTCTGTCGGACCCTACGAGCAGTACTTC. Protein: CASSSVGPYEQYF.

The gene calls are TRBV11-2 and TRBJ1-2; no definite D call. The CDR3 spans 14 residues. V lost 5 bases to trimming and J lost 0 bases, with 10 bases between them. Germline-derived CDR1 and CDR2 are SGHAT and FQNNGV. The CDR3 here is CASSRATSNYGYTF. The CDR3 DNA reads TGTGCCAGCAGCCGAGCAACTTCTAACTATGGCTACACCTTC.

This clone has only one observation. The CDR3 here is CASSERRGLQTNYGYTF. The CDR3 nucleotides read TGCGCCAGCAGTGAAAGAAGGGGGCTACAAACGAACTATGGCTACACCTTC. The chain employs TRBV10-2 and TRBJ1-2; 7 bases agree with TRBD1. This CDR3 has 17 amino acids. Germline V gene sequence: CDR1 WSHSY, CDR2 SAAADI. V was pared by 3 bases and J by 2 bases, with 12 bases of the junction left unmatched.

The chain has TRBV2 and TRBJ1-1; D ambiguous. Trimming took 2 bases from V and 1 from J, leaving 14 bases between them. This CDR3 is built from 16 residues. Germline V gene data show CDR1 as SNHLY and CDR2 as FYNNEI. This CDR3 is CASSEFWARTNTEAFF. CDR3 coding DNA: TGTGCCAGCAGTGAATTTTGGGCCAGGACGAACACTGAAGCTTTCTTT.

The CDR3: CASGGQGNTEAFF. CDR3 in DNA: TGTGCCAGCGGAGGACAGGGGAACACTGAAGCTTTCTTT. The J gene is TRBJ1-1, the V gene TRBV27, with 8 bases matching TRBD1. The CDR3 is 13 amino acids. Trimming removed 8 bases from V and 1 base from J; junction bases left unmatched: 3. Germline values: CDR1 MNHEY, CDR2 SMNVEV (reference sequence).

The rearrangement joins TRBV4-1 to TRBJ2-5; TRBD1 matches at 9 bases. Trimming removed 2 bases from V and 7 bases from J; junction bases left unmatched: 5. The CDR3 extends over 14 amino acids. Per the germline V gene, CDR1 is MGHRA and CDR2 is YSYEKL. As DNA, the CDR3 is TGCGCCAGCAGCCAACGGGACAGGGAGGGGACCCAGTACTTC. Translation: CASSQRDREGTQYF.

This chain connects TRBV6-5 to TRBJ2-3, with D possibly TRBD2 on 6 matching bases. Trimming took 5 bases from V and 2 from J, leaving 11 bases between them. Germline loops: CDR1 MNHEY, CDR2 SVGAGI. This CDR3 is built from 14 residues. CDR3 sequence reads: CASSRDSDTDTQYF. Written as DNA, the CDR3 is TGTGCCAGCAGTCGGGACTCCGACACAGATACGCAGTATTTT.

The chain employs TRBV5-1 and TRBJ1-2, with TRBD1 identical over 7 bases. The CDR3 loop spans 13 amino acids. Trimming at V came to 3 bases and at J to 7 bases, leaving 6 bases not matched to a gene. The V gene's germline CDR1 is SGHRS and CDR2 YFSETQ. Here the CDR3 reads CASSSTGLFGYTF. The DNA for the CDR3 is TGCGCCAGCAGCTCGACAGGGCTCTTTGGCTACACCTTC.

This chain joins TRBV2 and TRBJ2-7; D not certain. V was trimmed by 5 bases and J by 2 bases, leaving 7 bases between them. Germline V lookup: CDR1 SNHLY, CDR2 FYNNEI. This CDR3 is built from 12 residues. The CDR3 spells CASSPLPYEQYF. The DNA for the CDR3 is TGTGCCAGCAGTCCCCTTCCCTACGAGCAGTACTTC.

This chain uses TRBV10-2 with TRBJ2-2; no clear D. CDR1 is WSHSY, CDR2 SAAADI, per germline. Trimming took 4 bases from V and 9 from J, leaving 9 bases between them. CDR3 length equals 12 residues. CDR3: CASSGVGWELFF. CDR3 coding DNA: TGCGCCAGCAGTGGAGTAGGCTGGGAGCTGTTTTTT.

This rearrangement joins TRBV5-1 to TRBJ1-4; TRBD1 agrees at 11 bases. Germline V lookup: CDR1 SGHRS, CDR2 YFSETQ. There are 16 residues in the CDR3. Losses at the gene ends were 4 bases for V and 4 bases for J; bases not matched to a gene: 6. The CDR3 nucleotides are TGCGCCAGCAGCACGGGGACAGGGGGATTTAATGAAAAACTGTTTTTT. It is translated as CASSTGTGGFNEKLFF. Complete variable domain (other parts from reference TRBV5-1 and TRBJ1-4): KAGVTQTPRYLIKTRGQQVTLSCSPISGHRSVSWYQQTPGQGLQFLFEYFSETQRNKGNFPGRFSGRQFSNSRSEMNVSTLELGDSALYLCASSTGTGGFNEKLFFGSGTQLSVL.

V usage is TRBV29-1 and J usage is TRBJ2-5, with unresolved D. This CDR3 comprises 13 residues. CDR1 and CDR2 (germline): SQVTM, ANQGSEA. Trimming took off 6 bases at V and 1 base at J, with 12 bases between the two ends. Here the CDR3 reads CSVSYSTQETQYF. The CDR3 DNA reads as TGCAGCGTCTCTTACAGTACCCAAGAGACCCAGTACTTC.

This sequence joins TRBV27 and TRBJ2-3; D perhaps matches TRBD1 (5 bases). Trimming stripped 5 bases from V and 1 base from J, with 13 bases between. CDR1 and CDR2 (germline): MNHEY, SMNVEV (reference sequence). The CDR3 consists of 15 residues. The CDR3 DNA reads as TGTGCCAGCAGTCCGGACAACGGCGGCACAGATACGCAGTATTTT. It is translated as CASSPDNGGTDTQYF.

The chain carries TRBV11-2 and TRBJ2-7; TRBD1 is a possible D gene (6 bases). The length of the CDR3 is 15 residues. Germline V gives CDR1 SGHAT, CDR2 FQNNGV. Trimming left V 1 base short and J 6 bases short, with 16 bases between. CDR3 sequence: CASSLGMGAGVEQYF. The CDR3 DNA sequence: TGTGCCAGCAGCTTAGGTATGGGGGCTGGTGTCGAGCAGTACTTC.

This clone was detected once. V usage is TRBV11-1 and J usage is TRBJ1-1; D ambiguous. Germline CDR1 reads SGHAT; CDR2 reads FQDESV (reference sequence). Trimming took 5 bases from V and 5 from J, leaving 12 bases between them. The CDR3 has 13 amino acids. In nucleotides, the CDR3 is TGTGCCAGCAGCCCCTGGGCGGGGACTGAAGCTTTCTTT. Translated: CASSPWAGTEAFF.

The chain carries TRBV6-5 and TRBJ1-6, with D perhaps matching TRBD1 (6 bases). V lost 6 bases to trimming and J lost 2 bases, with 8 bases between them. The CDR3 is 14 residues long. Germline CDR1 and CDR2: MNHEY and SVGAGI. In nucleotides, the CDR3 is TGTGCCAGCAGACCAGGGGCCTATAATTCACCCCTCCACTTT. It yields the protein CASRPGAYNSPLHF.

The chain carries TRBV9 and TRBJ1-2; perhaps TRBD1 as D (6 bases). The germline V gene encodes CDR1 SGDLS and CDR2 YYNGEE. The CDR3 contains 13 residues. Trimming cost V 7 bases and J 7 bases, with 17 bases left between them. CDR3 in DNA: TGTGCCAGCGCCTCCACAGGGAAGAGTGGCTACACCTTC. Translating gives CASASTGKSGYTF.

This CDR3 reads CATARTGPFSYEQYF. The CDR3, as DNA: TGTGCCACCGCGAGGACAGGACCCTTTTCCTACGAGCAGTACTTC. The gene calls are TRBV10-3 and TRBJ2-7; 7 nucleotides align to TRBD1. The CDR3 totals 15 residues. CDR1 is ENHRY, CDR2 SYGVKD, per germline. J lost 1 base, V lost 10 bases, and 13 bases had no gene match.

The chain couples TRBV7-9 to TRBJ2-5; D might be TRBD2 (6 bases). The V gene's germline CDR1 is SEHNR and CDR2 FQNEAQ (reference sequence). This CDR3 region has 16 residues. V lost 0 bases and J lost 2, with 13 bases in between. CDR3 sequence (DNA): TGTGCCAGCAGCTTAGCGGGGACTTTTATACAAGAGACCCAGTACTTC. Amino acids: CASSLAGTFIQETQYF.

The gene calls are TRBV7-8 and TRBJ2-5; TRBD2 aligns across 8 bases. Trimming at V came to 2 bases and at J to 5 bases, leaving 16 bases not matched to a gene. This CDR3 contains 18 residues. Per germline, CDR1 SGHVS and CDR2 FQNEAQ. DNA of the CDR3: TGTGCCAGCAGCTTACTCTCCCCTGGAATAGCGGGAAAGGAGACCCAGTACTTC. It codes for CASSLLSPGIAGKETQYF.

The chain has TRBV27 and TRBJ2-5; weak D call: TRBD1 (5 bases). Trimming removed 6 bases from V and 5 bases from J, with 19 bases in between. The CDR3 sequence is 15 residues long. Germline CDR1 and CDR2: MNHEY and SMNVEV (reference sequence). CDR3 coding DNA: TGTGCCAGCAGAAGCCGGCAGGGAAGTGGTGAGACCCAGTACTTC. Its translation: CASRSRQGSGETQYF.

This chain connects TRBV19 to TRBJ1-2; D remains ambiguous. V was trimmed by 5 bases and J by 7 bases, leaving 11 bases between them. CDR3 length equals 12 residues. Germline CDR1 is LNHDA and CDR2 is SQIVND (reference sequence). The CDR3 nucleotides are TGTGCCAGTAGTCCGCCCAGAGGTGGCTACACCTTC. Translation gives CASSPPRGGYTF.

V usage is TRBV7-2 and J usage is TRBJ1-1; D not resolved. Trimming cost V 5 bases and J 4 bases, with 11 bases left between them. Germline V gene data show CDR1 as SGHTA and CDR2 as FQGNSA. This CDR3 has 13 residues. The CDR3 reads CASSPTAGTEAFF. In DNA, the CDR3 is TGTGCCAGCAGCCCCACAGCGGGCACTGAAGCTTTCTTT.

The CDR3 loop reads CASSSSRLAPSDTQYF. The CDR3 region has the DNA TGTGCCAGCAGTTCCTCCAGACTAGCACCGAGCGATACGCAGTATTTT. The V gene is TRBV28, the J gene TRBJ2-3, with 7 bases lining up with TRBD2. CDR1 and CDR2 from the germline V gene are MDHEN and SYDVKM. This CDR3 comprises 16 residues. Unmatched junction bases numbered 13, after V lost 4 bases and J lost 6 bases.

This clone was found a few times. The chain uses TRBV5-4 and TRBJ1-2, with D possibly TRBD1 on 5 matching bases. The CDR3 spans 14 residues. Germline loops: CDR1 SGHNT, CDR2 YYREEE (reference sequence). The V end lost 5 bases, the J end lost 0 bases, and 11 bases lay between the germline ends. This CDR3 is CASRRQGTNYGYTF. The DNA of the CDR3 is TGTGCCAGCAGGCGGCAGGGAACTAACTATGGCTACACCTTC.

The gene calls are TRBV7-2 and TRBJ2-3, with TRBD1 matching 8 bases. Looked up from germline, CDR1 is SGHTA and CDR2 is FQGNSA. The CDR3 has 15 amino acids. J lost 2 bases, V lost 5 bases, and 6 bases had no gene match. The chain's CDR3 is CASSAWGQDTDTQYF. The DNA for the CDR3 is TGTGCCAGCAGCGCCTGGGGACAGGACACAGATACGCAGTATTTT.